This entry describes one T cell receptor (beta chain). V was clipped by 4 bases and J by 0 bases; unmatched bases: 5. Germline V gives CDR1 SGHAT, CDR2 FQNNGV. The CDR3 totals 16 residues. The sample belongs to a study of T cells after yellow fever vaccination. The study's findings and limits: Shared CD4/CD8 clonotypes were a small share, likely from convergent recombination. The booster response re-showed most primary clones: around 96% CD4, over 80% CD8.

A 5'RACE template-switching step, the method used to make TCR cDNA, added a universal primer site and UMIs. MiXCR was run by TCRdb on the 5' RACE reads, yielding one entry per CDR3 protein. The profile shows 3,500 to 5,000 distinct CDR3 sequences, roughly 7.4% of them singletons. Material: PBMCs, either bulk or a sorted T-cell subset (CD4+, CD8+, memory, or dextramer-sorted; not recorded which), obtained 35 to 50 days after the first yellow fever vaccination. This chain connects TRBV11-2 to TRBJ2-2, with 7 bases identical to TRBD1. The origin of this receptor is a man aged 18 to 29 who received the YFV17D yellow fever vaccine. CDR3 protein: CASSSLRGTNTGELFF. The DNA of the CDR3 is TGTGCCAGCAGCTCGCTCAGGGGGACGAACACCGGGGAGCTGTTTTTT.